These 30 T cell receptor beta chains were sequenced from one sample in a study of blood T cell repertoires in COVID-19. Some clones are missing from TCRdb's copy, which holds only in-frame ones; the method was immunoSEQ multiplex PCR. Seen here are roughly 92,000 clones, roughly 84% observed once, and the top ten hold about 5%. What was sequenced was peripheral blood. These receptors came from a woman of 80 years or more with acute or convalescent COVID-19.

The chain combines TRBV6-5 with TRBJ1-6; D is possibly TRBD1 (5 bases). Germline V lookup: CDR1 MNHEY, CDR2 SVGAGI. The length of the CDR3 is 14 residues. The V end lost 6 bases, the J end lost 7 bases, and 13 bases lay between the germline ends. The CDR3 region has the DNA TGTGCCAGCAGATCACTGTCAGGGAATTCACCCCTCCACTTT. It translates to CASRSLSGNSPLHF.

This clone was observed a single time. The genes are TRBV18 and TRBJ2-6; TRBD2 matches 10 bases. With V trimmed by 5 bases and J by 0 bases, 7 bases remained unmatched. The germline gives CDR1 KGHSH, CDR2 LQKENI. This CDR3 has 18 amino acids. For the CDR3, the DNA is TGTGCCAGCTCATCGGAGCTAGCGGGGGCCTCTGGGGCCAACGTCCTGACTTTC. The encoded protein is CASSSELAGASGANVLTF. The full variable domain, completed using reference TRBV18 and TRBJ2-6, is NAGVMQNPRHLVRRRGQEARLRCSPMKGHSHVYWYRQLPEEGLKFMVYLQKENIIDESGMPKERFSAEFPKEGPSILRIQQVVRGDSAAYFCASSSELAGASGANVLTFGAGSRLTVL.

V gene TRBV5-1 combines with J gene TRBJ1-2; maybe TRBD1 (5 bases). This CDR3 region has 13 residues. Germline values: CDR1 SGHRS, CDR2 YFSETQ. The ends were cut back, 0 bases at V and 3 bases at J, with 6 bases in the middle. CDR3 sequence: CASSLGDYYGYTF. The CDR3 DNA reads TGCGCCAGCAGCTTGGGGGACTACTATGGCTACACCTTC.

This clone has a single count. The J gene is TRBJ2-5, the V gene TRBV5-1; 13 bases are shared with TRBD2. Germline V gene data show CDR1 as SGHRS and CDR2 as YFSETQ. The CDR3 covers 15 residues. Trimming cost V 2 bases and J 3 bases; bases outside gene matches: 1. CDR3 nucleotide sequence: TGCGCCAGCAGCTTCGGGACTAGCGGGGAAGAGACCCAGTACTTC. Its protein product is CASSFGTSGEETQYF. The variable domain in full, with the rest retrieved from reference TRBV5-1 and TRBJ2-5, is KAGVTQTPRYLIKTRGQQVTLSCSPISGHRSVSWYQQTPGQGLQFLFEYFSETQRNKGNFPGRFSGRQFSNSRSEMNVSTLELGDSALYLCASSFGTSGEETQYFGPGTRLLVL.

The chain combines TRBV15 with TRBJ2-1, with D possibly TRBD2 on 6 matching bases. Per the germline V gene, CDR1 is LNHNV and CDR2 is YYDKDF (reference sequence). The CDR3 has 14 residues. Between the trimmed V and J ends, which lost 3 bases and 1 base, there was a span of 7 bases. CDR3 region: CATSSGSSYNEQFF. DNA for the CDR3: TGTGCCACCAGCAGCGGGAGTTCCTACAATGAGCAGTTCTTC.

The CDR3 bases are TGTGCCAGCAGCGCCCGGGACAGGGGCGATGGCTACACCTTC. Translated: CASSARDRGDGYTF. The J gene is TRBJ1-2, the V gene TRBV7-8; TRBD1 aligns across 10 bases. With 5 bases clipped from V and 6 bases from J, the junction kept 6 bases outside the gene matches. Germline V CDR1 and CDR2: SGHVS, FQNEAQ. The CDR3 has 14 residues.

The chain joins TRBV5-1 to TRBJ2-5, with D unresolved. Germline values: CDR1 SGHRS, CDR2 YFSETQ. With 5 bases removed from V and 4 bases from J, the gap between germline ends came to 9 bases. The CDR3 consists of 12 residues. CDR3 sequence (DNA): TGCGCCAGCAGTATTGAGTCAGAGACCCAGTACTTC. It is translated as CASSIESETQYF. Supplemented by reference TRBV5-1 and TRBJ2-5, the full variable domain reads KAGVTQTPRYLIKTRGQQVTLSCSPISGHRSVSWYQQTPGQGLQFLFEYFSETQRNKGNFPGRFSGRQFSNSRSEMNVSTLELGDSALYLCASSIESETQYFGPGTRLLVL.

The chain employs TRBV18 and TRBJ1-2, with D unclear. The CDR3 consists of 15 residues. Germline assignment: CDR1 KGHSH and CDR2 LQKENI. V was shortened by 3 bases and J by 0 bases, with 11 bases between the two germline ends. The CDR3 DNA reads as TGTGCCAGCTCACCTTTCAGTTCAGCTAACTATGGCTACACCTTC. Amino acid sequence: CASSPFSSANYGYTF.

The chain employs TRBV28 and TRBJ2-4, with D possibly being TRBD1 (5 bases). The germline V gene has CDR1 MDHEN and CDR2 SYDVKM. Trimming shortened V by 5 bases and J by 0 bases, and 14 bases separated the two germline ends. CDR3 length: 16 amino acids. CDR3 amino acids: CASSDLTDLAKNIQYF. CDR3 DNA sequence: TGTGCCAGCAGTGATTTGACAGATTTAGCCAAAAACATTCAGTACTTC.

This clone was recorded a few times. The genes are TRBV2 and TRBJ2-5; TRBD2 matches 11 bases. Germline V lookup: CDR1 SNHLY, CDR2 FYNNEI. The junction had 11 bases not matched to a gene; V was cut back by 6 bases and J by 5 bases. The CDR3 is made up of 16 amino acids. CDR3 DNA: TGTGCCAGCAGCCTAGGACTAGCGGGCTTGAGGGAGACCCAGTACTTC. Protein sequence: CASSLGLAGLRETQYF.

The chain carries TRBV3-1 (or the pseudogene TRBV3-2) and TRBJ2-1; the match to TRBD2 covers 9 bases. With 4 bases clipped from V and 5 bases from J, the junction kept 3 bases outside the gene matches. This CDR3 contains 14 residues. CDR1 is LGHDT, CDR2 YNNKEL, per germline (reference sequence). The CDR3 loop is CASSLLAGNNEQFF. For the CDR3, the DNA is TGTGCCAGCAGCCTCCTAGCGGGGAACAATGAGCAGTTCTTC.

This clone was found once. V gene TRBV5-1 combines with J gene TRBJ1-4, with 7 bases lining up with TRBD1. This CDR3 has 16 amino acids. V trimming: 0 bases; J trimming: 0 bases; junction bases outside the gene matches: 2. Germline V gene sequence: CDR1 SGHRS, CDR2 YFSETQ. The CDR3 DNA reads TGCGCCAGCAGCTTGGAGCAGGGGGCAACTAATGAAAAACTGTTTTTT. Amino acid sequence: CASSLEQGATNEKLFF. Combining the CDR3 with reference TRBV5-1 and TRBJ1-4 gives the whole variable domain KAGVTQTPRYLIKTRGQQVTLSCSPISGHRSVSWYQQTPGQGLQFLFEYFSETQRNKGNFPGRFSGRQFSNSRSEMNVSTLELGDSALYLCASSLEQGATNEKLFFGSGTQLSVL.

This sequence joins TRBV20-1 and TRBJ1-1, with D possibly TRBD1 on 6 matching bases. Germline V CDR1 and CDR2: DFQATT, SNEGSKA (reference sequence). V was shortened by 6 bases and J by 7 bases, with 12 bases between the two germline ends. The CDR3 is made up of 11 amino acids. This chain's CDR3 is CSAGRGGEAFF. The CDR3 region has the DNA TGCAGTGCCGGGAGGGGGGGTGAAGCTTTCTTT.

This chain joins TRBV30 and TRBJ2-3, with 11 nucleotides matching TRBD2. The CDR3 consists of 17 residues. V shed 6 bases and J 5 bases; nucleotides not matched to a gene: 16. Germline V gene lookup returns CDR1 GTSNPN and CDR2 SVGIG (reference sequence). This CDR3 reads CACSEDSGRAPVDTQYF. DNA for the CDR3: TGTGCCTGCTCCGAGGATAGCGGGAGGGCCCCTGTAGATACGCAGTATTTT.

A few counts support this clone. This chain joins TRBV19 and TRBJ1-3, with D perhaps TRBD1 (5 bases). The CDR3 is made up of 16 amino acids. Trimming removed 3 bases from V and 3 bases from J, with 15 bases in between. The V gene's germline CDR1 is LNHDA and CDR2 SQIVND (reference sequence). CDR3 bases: TGTGCCAGTAGTATTTCCGGGACGGACTATGGAAACACCATATATTTT. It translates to CASSISGTDYGNTIYF.

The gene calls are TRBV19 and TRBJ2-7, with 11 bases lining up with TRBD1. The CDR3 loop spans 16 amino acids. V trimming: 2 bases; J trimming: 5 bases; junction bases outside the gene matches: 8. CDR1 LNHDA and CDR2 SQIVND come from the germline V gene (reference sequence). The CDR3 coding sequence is TGTGCCAGTAGTATATCCTCCGGACAGGGGGCGGACGAGCAGTACTTC. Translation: CASSISSGQGADEQYF. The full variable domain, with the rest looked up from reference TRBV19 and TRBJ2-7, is DGGITQSPKYLFRKEGQNVTLSCEQNLNHDAMYWYRQDPGQGLRLIYYSQIVNDFQKGDIAEGYSVSREKKESFPLTVTSAQKNPTAFYLCASSISSGQGADEQYFGPGTRLTVT.

For the CDR3, the DNA is TGTGCCAGTAGTCCCACAGTCTCCTACGAGCAGTACTTC. Amino acid sequence: CASSPTVSYEQYF. J is TRBJ2-7 and V is TRBV19; D is unclear. The CDR3 totals 13 residues. The ends were cut back, 5 bases at V and 0 bases at J, with 8 bases in the middle. Germline V gives CDR1 LNHDA, CDR2 SQIVND (reference sequence).

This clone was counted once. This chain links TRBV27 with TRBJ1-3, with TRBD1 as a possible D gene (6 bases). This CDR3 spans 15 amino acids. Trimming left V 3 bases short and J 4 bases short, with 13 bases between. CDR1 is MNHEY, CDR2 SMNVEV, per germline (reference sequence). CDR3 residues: CASSLGQGLGNTIYF. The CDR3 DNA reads TGTGCCAGCAGTTTGGGGCAGGGGTTAGGAAACACCATATATTTT.

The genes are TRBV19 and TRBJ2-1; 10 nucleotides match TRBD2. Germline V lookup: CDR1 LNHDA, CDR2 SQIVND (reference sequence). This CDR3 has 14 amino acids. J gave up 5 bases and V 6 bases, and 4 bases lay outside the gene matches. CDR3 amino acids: CASRTSGSNNEQFF. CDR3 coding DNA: TGTGCCAGTAGGACTAGCGGGTCAAACAATGAGCAGTTCTTC.

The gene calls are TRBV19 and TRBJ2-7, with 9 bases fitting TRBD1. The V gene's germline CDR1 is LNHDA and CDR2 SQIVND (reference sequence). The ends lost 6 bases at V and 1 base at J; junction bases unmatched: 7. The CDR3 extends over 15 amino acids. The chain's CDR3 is CASRNGQGLSYEQYF. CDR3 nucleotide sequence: TGTGCCAGTAGGAATGGACAGGGGCTATCCTACGAGCAGTACTTC.

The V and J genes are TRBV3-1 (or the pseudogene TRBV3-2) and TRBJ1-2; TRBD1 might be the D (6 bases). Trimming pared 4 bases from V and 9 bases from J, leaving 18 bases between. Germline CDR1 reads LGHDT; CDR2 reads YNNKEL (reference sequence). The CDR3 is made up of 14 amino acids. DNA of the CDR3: TGTGCCAGCAGCCTAACAGGGAAATCCTCCAGCTACACCTTC. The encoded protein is CASSLTGKSSSYTF.

CDR3 in DNA: TGTGCCAGCAGCCCCCGTGGGGCAGGAGCCCCCTACGAGCAGTACTTC. It encodes CASSPRGAGAPYEQYF. This chain links TRBV9 with TRBJ2-7; D possibly corresponds to TRBD1 (5 bases). Germline CDR1 and CDR2: SGDLS and YYNGEE. The CDR3 runs to 16 residues. V was cut by 4 bases and J by 2 bases, with 19 bases left in between.

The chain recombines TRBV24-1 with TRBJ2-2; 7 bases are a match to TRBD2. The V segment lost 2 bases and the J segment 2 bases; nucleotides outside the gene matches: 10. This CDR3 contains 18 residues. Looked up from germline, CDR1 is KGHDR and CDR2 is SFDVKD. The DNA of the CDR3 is TGTGCCACCAGTGATTCGGGCACCAAGGGACTAAACACCGGGGAGCTGTTTTTT. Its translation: CATSDSGTKGLNTGELFF.

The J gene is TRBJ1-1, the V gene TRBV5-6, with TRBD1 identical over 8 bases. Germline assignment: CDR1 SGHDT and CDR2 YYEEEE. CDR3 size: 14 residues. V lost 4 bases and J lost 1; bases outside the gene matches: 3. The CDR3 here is CASSLGTGNTEAFF. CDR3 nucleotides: TGTGCCAGCAGCCTGGGGACAGGGAACACTGAAGCTTTCTTT.

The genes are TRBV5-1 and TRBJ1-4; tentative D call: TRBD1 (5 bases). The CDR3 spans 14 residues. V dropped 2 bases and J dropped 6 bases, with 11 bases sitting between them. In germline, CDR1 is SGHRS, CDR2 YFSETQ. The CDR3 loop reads CASSLRGADEKLFF. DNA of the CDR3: TGCGCCAGCAGCTTACGTGGGGCGGATGAAAAACTGTTTTTT. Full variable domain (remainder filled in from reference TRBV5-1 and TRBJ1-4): KAGVTQTPRYLIKTRGQQVTLSCSPISGHRSVSWYQQTPGQGLQFLFEYFSETQRNKGNFPGRFSGRQFSNSRSEMNVSTLELGDSALYLCASSLRGADEKLFFGSGTQLSVL.

The CDR3 is CASSLEVGGVLGMKNTEAFF. The CDR3 DNA reads as TGTGCCAGCAGCTTAGAGGTAGGCGGGGTCCTTGGGATGAAGAACACTGAAGCTTTCTTT. The rearrangement joins TRBV13 to TRBJ1-1; D call uncertain. The V gene lost 1 base and the J gene lost 1 base, with 25 bases spanning the gap. There are 20 residues in the CDR3. The germline V gene has CDR1 PRHDT and CDR2 FYEKMQ (reference sequence).

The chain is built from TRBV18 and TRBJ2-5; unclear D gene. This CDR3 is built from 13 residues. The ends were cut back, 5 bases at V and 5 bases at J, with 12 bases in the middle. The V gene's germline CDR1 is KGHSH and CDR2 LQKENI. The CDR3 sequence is CASSGYYRETQYF. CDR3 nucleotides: TGTGCCAGCTCAGGGTACTATAGGGAGACCCAGTACTTC.

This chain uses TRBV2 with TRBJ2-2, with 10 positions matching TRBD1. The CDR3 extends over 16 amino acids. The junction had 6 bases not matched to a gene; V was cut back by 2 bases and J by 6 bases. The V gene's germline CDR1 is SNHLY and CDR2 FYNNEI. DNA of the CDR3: TGTGCCAGCAGTGAATTGGGACAGGGGCTCGCCGGGGAGCTGTTTTTT. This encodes CASSELGQGLAGELFF.

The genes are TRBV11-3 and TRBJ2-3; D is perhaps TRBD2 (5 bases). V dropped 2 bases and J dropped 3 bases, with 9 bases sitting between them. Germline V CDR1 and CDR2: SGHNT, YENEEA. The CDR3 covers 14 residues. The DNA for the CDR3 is TGTGCCAGCAGCTTAAGAGGGCGGACAGATACGCAGTATTTT. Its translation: CASSLRGRTDTQYF.

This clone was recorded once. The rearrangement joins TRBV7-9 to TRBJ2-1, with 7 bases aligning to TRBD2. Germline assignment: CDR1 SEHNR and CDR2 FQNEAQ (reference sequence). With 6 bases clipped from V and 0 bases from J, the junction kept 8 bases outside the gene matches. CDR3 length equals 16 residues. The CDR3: CASRGGASGSYNEQFF. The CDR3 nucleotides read TGTGCCAGCAGGGGAGGGGCTAGCGGCTCCTACAATGAGCAGTTCTTC.